Below are 28 T cell receptor beta chains sequenced from a single sample in a study of Ad26.COV2.S vaccination and SARS-CoV-2 variants. TCRdb's copy holds only in-frame clones and misses some; the assay was immunoSEQ multiplex PCR. Of around 300,000 clones detected, around 89% appear once; the ten largest clones hold 6.4%. The treatment here: some 19 received Ad26.COV2.S at low or high dose, single or two shots; a few received placebo; per-sample allocation not given. Vaccine and placebo recipients were sampled on day 63 after the first injection. The sequencing here drew on peripheral blood, taken in a trial of Ad26.COV2.S vaccine versus placebo. These receptor sequences come from a person aged 18 to 59 who received the Ad26.COV2.S COVID-19 vaccine or a placebo.

The DNA for the CDR3 is TGTGCCAGCAGCCAAGTGGGAGGGGGGGCGGATGGCTACACCTTC. Residues: CASSQVGGGADGYTF. The chain has TRBV4-2 and TRBJ1-2; D may be TRBD1 (6 bases). In germline, CDR1 is LGHNA, CDR2 YNFKEQ. This CDR3 has 15 residues. Trimming took 1 base from V and 6 from J, leaving 15 bases between them.

With regard to this clone: Within the sample, other DNA sequences also encode this same CDR3. The chain uses TRBV9 and TRBJ1-1; D gene unclear. This CDR3 contains 14 residues. V was shortened by 0 bases and J by 0 bases, with 6 bases between the two germline ends. The germline CDR1 and CDR2 sequences are SGDLS and YYNGEE. This chain's CDR3 is CASSVGGMNTEAFF. The CDR3 bases are TGTGCCAGCAGCGTAGGGGGAATGAACACTGAAGCTTTCTTT.

This chain links TRBV2 with TRBJ1-2; D unresolved. Trimming pared 2 bases from V and 2 bases from J, leaving 0 bases between. The CDR3 length is 11 residues. CDR1 SNHLY and CDR2 FYNNEI come from the germline V gene. CDR3 in amino acids: CASSENYGYTF. For the CDR3, the DNA is TGTGCCAGCAGTGAAAACTATGGCTACACCTTC.

This chain uses TRBV7-9 with TRBJ2-2; D is possibly TRBD1 (6 bases). Trimming shortened V by 4 bases and J by 1 base, and 16 bases separated the two germline ends. This CDR3 has 17 residues. In germline, CDR1 is SEHNR, CDR2 FQNEAQ (reference sequence). This CDR3 is CASSSTRTDRNTGELFF. In DNA form, the CDR3 reads TGTGCCAGCAGCTCGACAAGAACGGACAGGAACACCGGGGAGCTGTTTTTT. Full variable domain (missing parts from reference TRBV7-9 and TRBJ2-2): DTGVSQNPRHKITKRGQNVTFRCDPISEHNRLYWYRQTLGQGPEFLTYFQNEAQLEKSRLLSDRFSAERPKGSFSTLEIQRTEQGDSAMYLCASSSTRTDRNTGELFFGEGSRLTVL.

The chain combines TRBV27 with TRBJ1-5; the match to TRBD1 covers 7 bases. This CDR3 comprises 13 residues. Germline assignment: CDR1 MNHEY and CDR2 SMNVEV (reference sequence). The trim removed 8 bases at V and 2 bases at J, leaving 3 bases unmatched. This CDR3 reads CASGTGGNQPQHF. CDR3 DNA sequence: TGTGCCAGCGGTACAGGGGGCAATCAGCCCCAGCATTTT.

The V gene is TRBV5-1, the J gene TRBJ1-2; no reliable D call. Trimming shortened V by 0 bases and J by 1 base, and 7 bases separated the two germline ends. Germline V CDR1 and CDR2: SGHRS, YFSETQ. The CDR3 loop spans 14 amino acids. Written as DNA, the CDR3 is TGCGCCAGCAGCTTGGAGGGCAATAACTATGGCTACACCTTC. Its translation is CASSLEGNNYGYTF.

The rearrangement links TRBV29-1 to TRBJ2-1; D is unresolved. The V and J ends lost 4 bases and 8 bases respectively, with 18 bases between them. Germline lookup yields CDR1 SQVTM and CDR2 ANQGSEA. The CDR3 loop spans 14 amino acids. In DNA form, the CDR3 reads TGCAGCGTTGGTGTTAGTTTCGGTGGCTATGAGCAGTTCTTC. Amino acid sequence: CSVGVSFGGYEQFF.

J is TRBJ1-6 and V is TRBV28, with TRBD1 matching 7 bases. Germline trimming cut 6 bases from V and 6 bases from J; bases unmatched to any gene: 5. Germline CDR1 reads MDHEN; CDR2 reads SYDVKM. The CDR3 has 14 residues. The CDR3 loop reads CASRSRDSNSPLHF. The CDR3 DNA reads TGTGCCAGCAGATCCCGGGACAGTAATTCACCCCTCCACTTT. The entire variable domain, with the rest obtained from reference TRBV28 and TRBJ1-6, is as follows: DVKVTQSSRYLVKRTGEKVFLECVQDMDHENMFWYRQDPGLGLRLIYFSYDVKMKEKGDIPEGYSVSREKKERFSLILESASTNQTSMYLCASRSRDSNSPLHFGNGTRLTVT.

The genes are TRBV4-1 and TRBJ2-3; 11 bases align to TRBD2. V was pared by 4 bases and J by 3 bases, with 9 bases of the junction left unmatched. The germline V gene encodes CDR1 MGHRA and CDR2 YSYEKL. The CDR3 contains 17 residues. The CDR3 sequence: CASSLPLLAGETDTQYF. Here the CDR3 DNA reads TGCGCCAGCAGCCTCCCCCTACTAGCGGGAGAAACAGATACGCAGTATTTT.

The chain joins TRBV5-6 to TRBJ1-5; 7 bases are a match to TRBD1. The J segment lost 4 bases and the V segment lost 5 bases, leaving 9 bases of the junction unmatched. Per the germline V gene, CDR1 is SGHDT and CDR2 is YYEEEE. The CDR3 is 15 amino acids. CDR3 residues: CASSHAGTVNQPQHF. CDR3 DNA sequence: TGTGCCAGCAGTCACGCGGGGACAGTGAATCAGCCCCAGCATTTT.

This clone was recorded a few times. The sample has other DNA sequences that encode this CDR3 too. V usage is TRBV7-9 and J usage is TRBJ1-1; D ambiguous. Trimming removed 0 bases from V and 2 bases from J, with 4 bases in between. Germline assignment: CDR1 SEHNR and CDR2 FQNEAQ (reference sequence). The CDR3 extends over 13 amino acids. In DNA form, the CDR3 reads TGTGCCAGCAGCTTAGCGGGAAACACTGAAGCTTTCTTT. It specifies CASSLAGNTEAFF.

The CDR3 DNA follows: TGTGCCAGTAGTTTCCAGGGATATCCTAACTATGGCTACACCTTC. This codes for CASSFQGYPNYGYTF. The gene calls are TRBV19 and TRBJ1-2; possibly TRBD1 for D (5 bases). The CDR3 length is 15 residues. The V gene's germline CDR1 is LNHDA and CDR2 SQIVND (reference sequence). Trimming cost V 5 bases and J 0 bases, with 13 bases left between them.

This clone was seen just once. CDR3 nucleotides: TGTGCCACCAGCACCGACAGGGGAGGCGGTCAGCCCCAGCATTTT. It is translated as CATSTDRGGGQPQHF. V is TRBV15 and J is TRBJ1-5, with 8 bases lining up with TRBD1. Germline assignment: CDR1 LNHNV and CDR2 YYDKDF (reference sequence). With V trimmed by 4 bases and J by 6 bases, 8 bases remained unmatched. The CDR3 runs 15 residues.

The V call is TRBV6-5, the J call TRBJ2-1; 7 nucleotides match TRBD1. Germline lookup yields CDR1 MNHEY and CDR2 SVGAGI. The junction had 8 bases not matched to a gene; V was cut back by 5 bases and J by 1 base. The CDR3 has 16 amino acids. The CDR3 DNA is TGTGCCAGCAGTAACTGGACAGGTTGGTCCTACAATGAGCAGTTCTTC. As protein: CASSNWTGWSYNEQFF.

The chain uses TRBV3-1 (or the pseudogene TRBV3-2) and TRBJ2-1, with 13 bases aligning to TRBD2. V shed 2 bases, J shed 3 bases, and the junction held 4 bases outside the gene matches. Germline assignment: CDR1 LGHDT and CDR2 YNNKEL (reference sequence). CDR3 size: 17 residues. CDR3 loop: CASSQSGTSGNYNEQFF. Here the CDR3 DNA reads TGTGCCAGCAGCCAATCCGGGACTAGCGGGAACTACAATGAGCAGTTCTTC.

The rearrangement links TRBV7-8 to TRBJ2-5; no reliable D call. The CDR3 consists of 15 residues. V dropped 1 base and J dropped 3 bases, with 12 bases sitting between them. The germline CDR1 and CDR2 sequences are SGHVS and FQNEAQ. The CDR3 reads CASSLGVMVEETQYF. The CDR3 DNA is TGTGCCAGCAGCTTAGGGGTTATGGTTGAAGAGACCCAGTACTTC.

The V call is TRBV4-3, the J call TRBJ1-3; D call uncertain. V was cut by 0 bases and J by 2 bases, with 11 bases left in between. The germline V gene has CDR1 LGHNA and CDR2 YSLEER. The CDR3 is 16 amino acids. The DNA of the CDR3 is TGCGCCAGCAGCCAAGATTTCCGAGCTCCTGGAAACACCATATATTTT. Protein sequence: CASSQDFRAPGNTIYF.

This clone was recorded a few times. The CDR3 region is CASSLPRGSYEQYF. The CDR3 DNA follows: TGCGCCAGCAGCTTGCCCAGGGGTTCCTACGAGCAGTACTTC. The chain recombines TRBV5-1 with TRBJ2-7, with D possibly matching TRBD1 (6 bases). Germline V lookup: CDR1 SGHRS, CDR2 YFSETQ. The CDR3 contains 14 residues. Between the trimmed V and J ends, which lost 1 base and 1 base, there was a span of 9 bases.

The chain is built from TRBV18 and TRBJ1-2; unclear D gene. Trimming stripped 6 bases from V and 5 bases from J, with 19 bases between. CDR1 and CDR2 from the germline V gene are KGHSH and LQKENI. There are 15 residues in the CDR3. The CDR3, as DNA: TGTGCCAGCTCCGAACTGGGGAGGGCCGGATATGGCTACACCTTC. This encodes CASSELGRAGYGYTF.

V gene TRBV7-9 combines with J gene TRBJ2-5; D tentatively fits TRBD1 or TRBD2 (5 bases each). The CDR3 is 15 residues long. With 0 bases removed from V and 7 bases from J, the gap between germline ends came to 15 bases. Germline V gene lookup returns CDR1 SEHNR and CDR2 FQNEAQ (reference sequence). CDR3 bases: TGTGCCAGCAGCTTAGCGCTAGAGGGGTTCAGGACCCAGTACTTC. This translates into CASSLALEGFRTQYF. Together with reference TRBV7-9 and TRBJ2-5, the CDR3 gives the full variable domain: DTGVSQNPRHKITKRGQNVTFRCDPISEHNRLYWYRQTLGQGPEFLTYFQNEAQLEKSRLLSDRFSAERPKGSFSTLEIQRTEQGDSAMYLCASSLALEGFRTQYFGPGTRLLVL.

V usage is TRBV7-9 and J usage is TRBJ1-1; 7 bases map to TRBD1. The CDR3 contains 17 residues. V gave up 2 bases and J gave up 1 base; unmatched junction bases: 10. The V gene's germline CDR1 is SEHNR and CDR2 FQNEAQ (reference sequence). The CDR3 coding sequence is TGTGCCAGCAGCTTATCTCCGGGACAGCCCCGGAACACTGAAGCTTTCTTT. Translation gives CASSLSPGQPRNTEAFF.

This clone appeared a single time. The gene calls are TRBV9 and TRBJ2-7, with TRBD1 matching over 7 bases. This CDR3 is built from 15 residues. Germline V gives CDR1 SGDLS, CDR2 YYNGEE. Trimming cost V 4 bases and J 1 base; bases outside gene matches: 8. The CDR3 reads CASSNRQGYSYEQYF. As DNA, the CDR3 is TGTGCCAGCAGCAACCGACAGGGTTATTCCTACGAGCAGTACTTC.

The rearrangement joins TRBV12-3 or TRBV12-4 to TRBJ1-2; 7 bases map to TRBD1. V shed 6 bases and J 4 bases; nucleotides not matched to a gene: 5. CDR3 length: 13 residues. The CDR3 loop is CASRRTGSYGYTF. DNA of the CDR3: TGTGCCAGCAGGAGGACAGGAAGCTATGGCTACACCTTC.

V is TRBV4-3 and J is TRBJ1-1, with 12 nucleotides matching TRBD1. V was clipped by 3 bases and J by 3 bases; unmatched bases: 5. This CDR3 is 16 amino acids long. Germline assignment: CDR1 LGHNA and CDR2 YSLEER. CDR3 nucleotides: TGCGCCAGCAGCCAGGGACAGGGGGCTGGTTACACTGAAGCTTTCTTT. It is translated as CASSQGQGAGYTEAFF.

The J gene is TRBJ2-7, the V gene TRBV19; D remains unclear. Germline V lookup: CDR1 LNHDA, CDR2 SQIVND (reference sequence). This CDR3 spans 14 amino acids. Trimming stripped 2 bases from V and 2 bases from J, with 10 bases between. The CDR3 DNA is TGTGCCAGTAGTATACAGGTGGGGACCTACGAGCAGTACTTC. This gives the protein CASSIQVGTYEQYF. Together with reference TRBV19 and TRBJ2-7, the CDR3 gives the full variable domain: DGGITQSPKYLFRKEGQNVTLSCEQNLNHDAMYWYRQDPGQGLRLIYYSQIVNDFQKGDIAEGYSVSREKKESFPLTVTSAQKNPTAFYLCASSIQVGTYEQYFGPGTRLTVT.

The chain couples TRBV7-2 to TRBJ2-7; either TRBD1 or TRBD2 may supply D (6 bases each). CDR1 and CDR2 (germline): SGHTA, FQGNSA. Trimming removed 5 bases from V and 1 base from J, with 15 bases in between. The CDR3 extends over 15 amino acids. The CDR3 is CASSTWKGGSYEQYF. In DNA, the CDR3 is TGTGCCAGCAGCACCTGGAAGGGGGGTTCCTACGAGCAGTACTTC.

The J gene is TRBJ1-1, the V gene TRBV6-2 or TRBV6-3, with 7 nucleotides matching TRBD1. Germline CDR1 and CDR2: MNHEY and SVGEGT. The CDR3 extends over 15 amino acids. The ends lost 5 bases at V and 3 bases at J; junction bases unmatched: 9. The CDR3: CASSKQGPLDTEAFF. The CDR3 DNA is TGTGCCAGCAGTAAACAGGGGCCCCTGGACACTGAAGCTTTCTTT.

On this clone: At the DNA level, this CDR3 is encoded by other sequences in the same sample as well. This chain joins TRBV19 and TRBJ1-1; 10 positions agree with TRBD1. Germline loops: CDR1 LNHDA, CDR2 SQIVND (reference sequence). The CDR3 covers 13 residues. Unmatched junction bases numbered 3, after V lost 9 bases and J lost 2 bases. The CDR3 sequence: CASRDRGNTEAFF. The CDR3 DNA sequence: TGTGCCAGCCGGGACAGGGGTAACACTGAAGCTTTCTTT.